The rows below give T cell receptor beta chains drawn from one sample of a study of shared clonotypes between healthy human individuals. Sequencing used immunoSEQ multiplex PCR; TCRdb keeps in-frame clones, though not all of them. The data contain a few million clones, around 93% of them singletons. The sample comprised naive CD4+ T cells from PBMCs. The origin of the receptors is a man younger than 30 in good health. Some clones in this sample may be carry-over from other donors' samples. Each CDR3 is given with its conserved first and last residue. Fields, in order: V gene, D gene, clone size, J gene, CDR3 protein, CDR3 DNA. A D gene is named only where the DNA matches it firmly. Size tells how often a clone was seen (once, few, many) or the class of an expanded clone, and some rows leave it out.

v_call: TRBV2; d_call: NA; clone_size: NA; j_call: TRBJ2-1; cdr3_aa: CASSGDRTEQFF; cdr3_nt: TGTGCCAGCAGCGGGGATCGGACTGAGCAGTTCTTC
v_call: TRBV28; d_call: NA; clone_size: few; j_call: TRBJ1-2; cdr3_aa: CASTKGSLGYGYTF; cdr3_nt: TGTGCCAGCACAAAAGGCAGTTTAGGCTATGGCTACACCTTC
v_call: TRBV7-9; d_call: NA; clone_size: NA; j_call: TRBJ2-7; cdr3_aa: CASSPPGTSYEQYF; cdr3_nt: TGTGCCAGCAGCCCCCCTGGGACAAGTTACGAGCAGTACTTC
v_call: TRBV4-2; d_call: NA; clone_size: NA; j_call: TRBJ2-5; cdr3_aa: CASSQDGGSGNFQETQYF; cdr3_nt: TGTGCCAGCAGCCAAGACGGCGGTAGCGGAAACTTCCAAGAGACCCAGTACTTC
v_call: TRBV27; d_call: NA; clone_size: NA; j_call: TRBJ2-1; cdr3_aa: CASTLLGGRPVNEQFF; cdr3_nt: TGTGCCAGCACCCTCCTTGGAGGGAGGCCAGTCAATGAGCAGTTCTTC
v_call: TRBV6-5; d_call: TRBD2; clone_size: once; j_call: TRBJ2-1; cdr3_aa: CASSYSSGVYNEQFF; cdr3_nt: TGTGCCAGCAGTTACTCGAGCGGGGTATACAATGAGCAGTTCTTC
v_call: TRBV5-4; d_call: TRBD2; clone_size: NA; j_call: TRBJ2-5; cdr3_aa: CASSPTSGTGETQYF; cdr3_nt: TGTGCCAGCAGCCCCACTAGCGGGACTGGAGAGACCCAGTACTTC
v_call: TRBV15; d_call: NA; clone_size: NA; j_call: TRBJ2-7; cdr3_aa: CATSRDRNYEQYF; cdr3_nt: TGTGCCACCAGCAGAGATAGGAACTACGAGCAGTACTTC
v_call: TRBV7-9; d_call: TRBD1; clone_size: NA; j_call: TRBJ1-4; cdr3_aa: CASSTTGGSEKLFF; cdr3_nt: TGTGCCAGCAGCACGACAGGGGGATCTGAAAAACTGTTTTTT
v_call: TRBV19; d_call: NA; clone_size: NA; j_call: TRBJ2-7; cdr3_aa: CASSEGRAYEQYF; cdr3_nt: TGTGCCAGTAGTGAAGGGAGAGCCTACGAGCAGTACTTC
v_call: TRBV6-5; d_call: NA; clone_size: NA; j_call: TRBJ2-5; cdr3_aa: CASSYRRGRWDETQYF; cdr3_nt: TGTGCCAGCAGTTACCGCCGAGGGAGATGGGACGAGACCCAGTACTTC
v_call: TRBV7-2; d_call: NA; clone_size: NA; j_call: TRBJ2-7; cdr3_aa: CASSANVQGQGSYEQYF; cdr3_nt: TGTGCCAGCAGCGCAAATGTACAGGGTCAGGGCTCCTACGAGCAGTACTTC
v_call: TRBV7-8; d_call: NA; clone_size: NA; j_call: TRBJ2-1; cdr3_aa: CASSPLPTRGHEQFF; cdr3_nt: TGTGCCAGCAGCCCCCTCCCCACACGCGGGCATGAGCAGTTCTTC
v_call: TRBV11-2; d_call: NA; clone_size: NA; j_call: TRBJ1-4; cdr3_aa: CASSKTGIRSDEKLFF; cdr3_nt: TGTGCCAGCAGCAAAACAGGGATAAGGTCGGATGAAAAACTGTTTTTT
v_call: TRBV12-5; d_call: TRBD2; clone_size: NA; j_call: TRBJ2-1; cdr3_aa: CASGLTSGRTFSYNEQFF; cdr3_nt: TGTGCTAGTGGTTTGACTAGCGGGAGGACCTTCTCCTACAATGAGCAGTTCTTC
v_call: TRBV7-9; d_call: NA; clone_size: NA; j_call: TRBJ2-1; cdr3_aa: CASSFGEQFF; cdr3_nt: TGTGCCAGCAGCTTCGGGGAGCAGTTCTTC